Detailed here is one T cell receptor beta chain. No antigen is known for it. The CDR3 is 14 residues long. Germline V gene sequence: CDR1 MGHDK, CDR2 SYGVNS. V was clipped by 3 bases and J by 7 bases; unmatched bases: 6. This sample is part of a study of cytomegalovirus exposure and HLA in healthy donors. Generated by immunoSEQ multiplex PCR, the TCRdb table keeps only in-frame clones and is missing some. This sample has about 160,000 clones, with roughly nine tenths found just once. Study findings and constraints: Despite most TCR sequences being rare, some public TCRs occurred in many donors. Diagnosis of cytomegalovirus status made by the classifier reportedly showed high specificity and sensitivity. Through in vitro validation, a few CMV-associated chains were shown to be specific for CMV antigens. Some TCR beta chains (more than 150 of them) were listed as cytomegalovirus-associated.

This receptor was identified in a woman in her 30s in good health and CMV-seronegative. The sample comprised PBMCs. The chain joins TRBV25-1 to TRBJ1-2; 9 bases fit TRBD1. Here the CDR3 DNA reads TGTGCCAGCAGTGACCGGGACAGGGCTTTTGGCTACACCTTC. This gives the protein CASSDRDRAFGYTF.